This passage covers 29 T cell receptor beta chains from one sample sequenced in a study of blood T cell repertoires in COVID-19. Data came from immunoSEQ multiplex PCR; TCRdb stores just in-frame clones and leaves some out. Of over 300,000 clones listed, roughly 89% are singletons. Material: peripheral blood. Receptors were obtained from a man between 18 and 35 years old with active or convalescent COVID-19.

V is TRBV27 and J is TRBJ2-7; 8 nucleotides agree with TRBD1. Trimming at V came to 6 bases and at J to 2 bases, leaving 6 bases not matched to a gene. CDR3 size: 14 residues. The germline CDR1 and CDR2 sequences are MNHEY and SMNVEV (reference sequence). The CDR3 spells CASRQGAITYEQYF. Here the CDR3 DNA reads TGTGCCAGCAGGCAGGGGGCGATAACCTACGAGCAGTACTTC.

The rearrangement links TRBV24-1 to TRBJ2-1, with D possibly matching TRBD1 (5 bases). CDR3 size: 15 residues. Germline CDR1 reads KGHDR; CDR2 reads SFDVKD. V gave up 2 bases and J gave up 0 bases, with 7 bases separating them. Here the CDR3 DNA reads TGTGCCACCAGTGATTCCAGGGACTCCTACAATGAGCAGTTCTTC. This sequence encodes CATSDSRDSYNEQFF.

The chain combines TRBV5-4 with TRBJ2-7; 10 positions agree with TRBD1. The CDR3 is 13 amino acids. The V and J ends lost 6 bases and 6 bases, in that order; junction bases with no gene match: 6. CDR1 and CDR2 from the germline V gene are SGHNT and YYREEE (reference sequence). The CDR3 loop reads CASTRQGAREQYF. The CDR3 bases are TGTGCCAGCACCCGACAGGGGGCCCGCGAGCAGTACTTC.

The V and J genes are TRBV2 and TRBJ1-6, with a possible D match to TRBD1 (5 bases). This CDR3 has 13 amino acids. Germline V lookup: CDR1 SNHLY, CDR2 FYNNEI. The V gene lost 4 bases and the J gene lost 8 bases, with 9 bases spanning the gap. The CDR3 bases are TGTGCCAGCAGTGTGGAGGGGTATTCACCCCTCCACTTT. It encodes CASSVEGYSPLHF.

The chain is built from TRBV3-1 (or the pseudogene TRBV3-2) and TRBJ1-5; 7 bases fit TRBD1. The CDR3 is made up of 15 amino acids. CDR1 and CDR2 (germline): LGHDT, YNNKEL (reference sequence). With V trimmed by 1 base and J by 4 bases, 4 bases remained unmatched. The CDR3 nucleotides are TGTGCCAGCAGCCAAGGTGACAGGGATAATCAGCCCCAGCATTTT. As protein: CASSQGDRDNQPQHF.

In nucleotides, the CDR3 is TGTGCCAGCAGCCAAGAGACACCCGCGCAGTATTTT. It codes for CASSQETPAQYF. The chain carries TRBV3-1 (or the pseudogene TRBV3-2) and TRBJ2-3, with no clear D. The CDR3 is 12 residues long. Trimming removed 0 bases from V and 10 bases from J, with 8 bases in between. The germline V gene encodes CDR1 LGHDT and CDR2 YNNKEL (reference sequence).

The chain has TRBV9 and TRBJ1-2; D remains ambiguous. This CDR3 contains 14 residues. Trimming cost V 0 bases and J 4 bases, with 10 bases left between them. Germline V gives CDR1 SGDLS, CDR2 YYNGEE. CDR3 amino acids: CASSVDSNSYGYTF. The CDR3 nucleotides read TGTGCCAGCAGCGTAGACAGTAATTCCTATGGCTACACCTTC.

The chain is built from TRBV7-9 and TRBJ1-6, with D perhaps TRBD1 (5 bases). Germline-derived CDR1 and CDR2 are SEHNR and FQNEAQ (reference sequence). The length of the CDR3 is 12 residues. Trimming pared 4 bases from V and 11 bases from J, leaving 9 bases between. The CDR3 DNA is TGTGCCAGCAGCTCCTCAGGGACACCCCTCCACTTT. Translated, it gives CASSSSGTPLHF.

The chain carries TRBV19 and TRBJ2-1, with 9 bases that match TRBD2. The CDR3 has 14 residues. Germline assignment: CDR1 LNHDA and CDR2 SQIVND (reference sequence). Trimming at V came to 5 bases and at J to 7 bases, leaving 6 bases not matched to a gene. The CDR3 DNA reads as TGTGCCAGTAGTGCATGGACTAGCGCAAATGAGCAGTTCTTC. Translation gives CASSAWTSANEQFF.

This clone has a count of ten or more. The chain joins TRBV5-1 to TRBJ2-7; 8 bases agree with TRBD1. This CDR3 is built from 15 residues. CDR1 is SGHRS and CDR2 is YFSETQ in the germline V gene. Germline trimming cut 0 bases from V and 6 bases from J; bases unmatched to any gene: 8. The CDR3 DNA is TGCGCCAGCAGCTTGGGGGGACAGGTTCAGGGCGAGCAGTACTTC. Translation: CASSLGGQVQGEQYF.

A single count supports this clone. CDR3: CASSYSRSEVEYF. The CDR3 bases are TGTGCCAGCAGTTACTCACGGTCGGAGGTGGAGTACTTC. The chain combines TRBV6-5 with TRBJ2-7; perhaps TRBD2 as D (5 bases). The CDR3 contains 13 residues. The V and J ends lost 0 bases and 11 bases respectively, with 14 bases between them. Germline V gene sequence: CDR1 MNHEY, CDR2 SVGAGI.

The rearrangement joins TRBV12-3 or TRBV12-4 to TRBJ1-4; no firm D call. V lost 7 bases, J lost 2 bases, and 8 bases lay in between. This CDR3 is 13 amino acids long. CDR3: CASKGGTNEKLFF. The CDR3 DNA reads TGTGCCAGCAAGGGAGGGACTAATGAAAAACTGTTTTTT.

This chain joins TRBV7-8 and TRBJ2-1, with TRBD2 as a possible D gene (6 bases). There are 17 residues in the CDR3. Between the trimmed V and J ends, which lost 1 base and 8 bases, there was a span of 21 bases. Germline-derived CDR1 and CDR2 are SGHVS and FQNEAQ. In nucleotides, the CDR3 is TGTGCCAGCAGCTTAGTCCCGGGACTCAAGTTAGGGGATGAGCAGTTCTTC. This gives the protein CASSLVPGLKLGDEQFF.

This rearrangement joins TRBV5-8 to TRBJ2-1; D is possibly TRBD1 (6 bases). V shed 6 bases and J shed 9 bases, with 16 bases lying between them. The germline V gene encodes CDR1 SGHTS and CDR2 YDEGEE. The CDR3 contains 13 residues. Here the CDR3 reads CASIPRARGEQFF. CDR3 nucleotides: TGTGCCAGCATCCCGAGGGCCAGGGGTGAGCAGTTCTTC. The whole variable domain, remainder taken from reference TRBV5-8 and TRBJ2-1, is EAGVTQSPTHLIKTRGQQATLRCSPISGHTSVYWYQQALGLGLQFLLWYDEGEERNRGNFPPRFSGRQFPNYSSELNVNALELEDSALYLCASIPRARGEQFFGPGTRLTVL.

The chain is built from TRBV6-5 and TRBJ1-2; TRBD1 agrees at 9 bases. The germline CDR1 and CDR2 sequences are MNHEY and SVGAGI. The CDR3 is made up of 16 amino acids. Germline trimming cut 2 bases from V and 4 bases from J; bases unmatched to any gene: 8. CDR3 protein: CASSYTGTGFSYGYTF. The CDR3 DNA sequence: TGTGCCAGCAGTTACACCGGGACAGGGTTTTCCTATGGCTACACCTTC.

The V call is TRBV5-1, the J call TRBJ2-5; D not resolved. The CDR3 length is 13 residues. The V end lost 5 bases, the J end lost 2 bases, and 10 bases lay between the germline ends. Looked up from germline, CDR1 is SGHRS and CDR2 is YFSETQ. The CDR3 nucleotides read TGCGCCAGCAGGTGGCTGCCTCAAGAGACCCAGTACTTC. This encodes CASRWLPQETQYF.

The count of this clone is one. V and J are TRBV9 and TRBJ1-2; 7 nucleotides align to TRBD1. CDR3 length: 14 residues. The trim removed 5 bases at V and 3 bases at J, leaving 7 bases unmatched. Germline loops: CDR1 SGDLS, CDR2 YYNGEE. As DNA, the CDR3 is TGTGCCAGCAGGGGACAGACACGATACTATGGCTACACCTTC. This sequence encodes CASRGQTRYYGYTF.

The V gene is TRBV4-1, the J gene TRBJ1-1, with 7 positions matching TRBD1. J was trimmed by 3 bases and V by 3 bases; bases with no gene match: 4. The CDR3 runs to 14 residues. Germline loops: CDR1 MGHRA, CDR2 YSYEKL. The CDR3 DNA sequence: TGCGCCAGCAGCCACCCGGACAGGTACACTGAAGCTTTCTTT. Protein product: CASSHPDRYTEAFF.

The chain has TRBV5-1 and TRBJ2-1; TRBD1 is a possible D gene (6 bases). Germline CDR1 SGHRS, CDR2 YFSETQ. The CDR3 contains 14 residues. Trimming removed 7 bases at V and 0 bases at J, with 11 bases between. The CDR3 here is CASGRDISYNEQFF. The DNA for the CDR3 is TGCGCCAGCGGCCGGGACATCTCCTACAATGAGCAGTTCTTC.

The rearrangement links TRBV11-2 to TRBJ2-1; 7 bases are a match to TRBD1. V lost 3 bases to trimming and J lost 8 bases; unmatched junction nucleotides: 7. Germline V gives CDR1 SGHAT, CDR2 FQNNGV. The CDR3 length is 14 residues. CDR3 in amino acids: CASSLTTGMYEQFF. CDR3 bases: TGTGCCAGCAGCTTGACGACAGGGATGTATGAGCAGTTCTTC.

The chain joins TRBV7-3 to TRBJ1-6; D might be TRBD1 (6 bases). CDR1 and CDR2 from the germline V gene are SGHTA and FQGTGA. V shed 0 bases and J shed 9 bases, with 12 bases lying between them. The length of the CDR3 is 15 residues. DNA for the CDR3: TGTGCCAGCAGCTTAACGGCACAGGGAAGTTCACCCCTCCACTTT. Its protein is CASSLTAQGSSPLHF.

V and J are TRBV19 and TRBJ1-3; D might be TRBD1 (6 bases). Trimming removed 1 base from V and 2 bases from J, with 15 bases in between. The germline V gene has CDR1 LNHDA and CDR2 SQIVND (reference sequence). This CDR3 contains 17 residues. As DNA, the CDR3 is TGTGCCAGTAGTATAGCCCTACTGGCAGGGGCTGGAAACACCATATATTTT. Residues: CASSIALLAGAGNTIYF.

The chain combines TRBV5-8 with TRBJ1-2, with D tentatively TRBD1 (6 bases). CDR3 length: 13 residues. CDR1 is SGHTS and CDR2 is YDEGEE in the germline V gene. Trimming left V 4 bases short and J 2 bases short, with 9 bases between. CDR3 nucleotides: TGTGCCAGCAGCATTACAGGGAACTATGGCTACACCTTC. It specifies CASSITGNYGYTF.

The J gene is TRBJ2-7, the V gene TRBV28, with 7 bases identical to TRBD2. Trimming at V came to 6 bases and at J to 5 bases, leaving 13 bases not matched to a gene. Germline CDR1 and CDR2: MDHEN and SYDVKM. CDR3 length equals 15 residues. The CDR3 sequence is CASSYRRTSSNEQYF. CDR3 coding DNA: TGTGCCAGCAGCTACCGTCGGACTAGTTCCAACGAGCAGTACTTC.

The V and J genes are TRBV18 and TRBJ2-1; 15 bases match TRBD2. Germline V gene sequence: CDR1 KGHSH, CDR2 LQKENI. After removal of 0 bases from V and 6 bases from J, the junction contained 9 bases not matched to a gene. CDR3 size: 19 residues. The CDR3 spells CASSPPGLAGGGVGNEQFF. The CDR3 DNA reads as TGTGCCAGCTCACCACCCGGACTAGCGGGAGGGGGAGTTGGCAATGAGCAGTTCTTC.

The J gene is TRBJ1-2, the V gene TRBV4-2, with D possibly TRBD1 on 5 matching bases. The CDR3 covers 16 residues. Germline V gives CDR1 LGHNA, CDR2 YNFKEQ. V was pared by 3 bases and J by 1 base, with 15 bases between. The CDR3 bases are TGTGCCAGCAGCCAGCTTTCGGCAGGGCGTAACTATGGCTACACCTTC. Protein sequence: CASSQLSAGRNYGYTF.

J is TRBJ2-5 and V is TRBV7-2, with 8 bases fitting TRBD1. Trimming at V came to 1 base and at J to 5 bases, leaving 9 bases not matched to a gene. The CDR3 has 16 amino acids. CDR1 is SGHTA and CDR2 is FQGNSA in the germline V gene. This CDR3 reads CASSLGAGGRGETQYF. CDR3 nucleotides: TGTGCCAGCAGCTTAGGTGCAGGGGGCAGGGGGGAGACCCAGTACTTC.

J is TRBJ1-1 and V is TRBV18; TRBD1 might be the D (5 bases). Germline CDR1 reads KGHSH; CDR2 reads LQKENI. Trimming removed 5 bases from V and 3 bases from J, with 16 bases in between. The CDR3 consists of 15 residues. As DNA, the CDR3 is TGTGCCAGCTCATTCCAGGGTGGTTGGGACACTGAAGCTTTCTTT. Protein sequence: CASSFQGGWDTEAFF.

This sequence joins TRBV5-6 and TRBJ2-5; 9 nucleotides match TRBD1. Germline lookup yields CDR1 SGHDT and CDR2 YYEEEE. J was trimmed by 5 bases and V by 4 bases; bases with no gene match: 6. This CDR3 contains 14 residues. The CDR3 sequence is CASSEQGAGETQYF. CDR3 coding DNA: TGTGCCAGCAGCGAACAGGGGGCCGGGGAGACCCAGTACTTC.